This entry lists 7 T cell receptor beta chains sequenced from one sample in a study of shared clonotypes between healthy human individuals. The repertoire was sequenced with immunoSEQ multiplex PCR; TCRdb's copy has only in-frame clones and lacks some. The table shows millions of clones, with over 85% occurring only once. Material: naive CD4+ T cells from PBMCs. Subset: CD45RA+ positively selected. All receptors come from a young man in good health. Some clones in this sample may be carry-over from other donors' samples.

The chain employs TRBV4-1 and TRBJ2-3; 10 bases match TRBD1. The CDR3 has 16 residues. V dropped 4 bases and J dropped 0; count of bases not matched to a gene: 4. In germline, CDR1 is MGHRA, CDR2 YSYEKL. CDR3 DNA sequence: TGCGCCAGCAGCCGCCAGGACAGGGGGAGCACAGATACGCAGTATTTT. Amino acids: CASSRQDRGSTDTQYF.

This CDR3 is CASSIDPRRTVSTDTQYF. The CDR3, as DNA: TGTGCCAGTAGTATAGACCCCCGGAGGACTGTAAGCACAGATACGCAGTATTTT. V gene TRBV19 combines with J gene TRBJ2-3; possibly TRBD2 for D (5 bases). V lost 0 bases and J lost 0, with 16 bases in between. Germline assignment: CDR1 LNHDA and CDR2 SQIVND (reference sequence). The CDR3 covers 18 residues.

The gene calls are TRBV9 and TRBJ2-5; D possibly matches TRBD1 or TRBD2 (5 bases each). Germline assignment: CDR1 SGDLS and CDR2 YYNGEE. V shed 5 bases and J shed 7 bases, with 12 bases lying between them. CDR3 length: 12 residues. DNA of the CDR3: TGTGCCAGCAGTGGGGACCAGCGGACCCAGTACTTC. It translates to CASSGDQRTQYF.

The rearrangement joins TRBV9 to TRBJ2-7; 10 bases are shared with TRBD1. After removal of 4 bases from V and 3 bases from J, the junction contained 7 bases not matched to a gene. The germline CDR1 and CDR2 sequences are SGDLS and YYNGEE. The CDR3 is 15 amino acids. The CDR3 here is CASSPSRDRGYEQYF. In DNA, the CDR3 is TGTGCCAGCAGCCCCTCCCGGGACAGGGGCTACGAGCAGTACTTC.

The CDR3 reads CARSFQGEGNQPQHF. The CDR3 DNA sequence: TGTGCCAGAAGCTTCCAGGGCGAAGGCAATCAGCCCCAGCATTTT. The chain uses TRBV7-5 and TRBJ1-5; the table's D call of TRBD1 was not tested on the DNA. TRBV7-5 represents a pseudogene. The CDR3 contains 15 residues.

The chain uses TRBV18 and TRBJ2-4; D tentatively fits TRBD1 or TRBD2 (5 bases each). The V gene lost 3 bases and the J gene lost 8 bases, with 11 bases spanning the gap. The CDR3 runs 13 residues. CDR1 is KGHSH and CDR2 is LQKENI in the germline V gene. DNA of the CDR3: TGTGCCAGCTCACCTGGGGGTTCCGACATTCAGTACTTC. Residues: CASSPGGSDIQYF. The full variable domain, its missing parts supplied by reference TRBV18 and TRBJ2-4, is NAGVMQNPRHLVRRRGQEARLRCSPMKGHSHVYWYRQLPEEGLKFMVYLQKENIIDESGMPKERFSAEFPKEGPSILRIQQVVRGDSAAYFCASSPGGSDIQYFGAGTRLSVL.

As for this clone: The identical CDR3 is also encoded by other nucleotide sequences in the sample. DNA for the CDR3: TGTGCCAGCTCACCACCCGGGACAGCATATAACCAGCCCCAGCATTTT. Amino acid sequence: CASSPPGTAYNQPQHF. The V call is TRBV18, the J call TRBJ1-5, with TRBD1 matching over 7 bases. The CDR3 spans 16 residues. Germline V gene lookup returns CDR1 KGHSH and CDR2 LQKENI. Unmatched junction bases numbered 9, after V lost 0 bases and J lost 7 bases.